The 30 T cell receptor beta chains given below trace back to one sample, sequenced in a study of shared clonotypes between healthy human individuals. The data were produced by immunoSEQ multiplex PCR, yet TCRdb's version contains in-frame clones alone and is incomplete. The sample shows around 2,000,000 clones, about 95% of them seen only once. Naive CD8 isolation took CD45RO-negative cells positively selected for CCR7 and excluded terminally differentiated effector memory CD45RA+ cells. Sequenced: naive CD8+ T cells sorted from blood. These receptor sequences come from a man aged 18 to 29 in good health.

The V gene is TRBV27, the J gene TRBJ2-7; tentatively, D is TRBD2 (5 bases). The CDR3 runs to 14 residues. V shed 0 bases and J shed 4 bases, with 10 bases lying between them. Germline V lookup: CDR1 MNHEY, CDR2 SMNVEV (reference sequence). The CDR3 DNA reads TGTGCCAGCAGTTTATCGCGGGTCGGGTACGAGCAGTACTTC. Protein sequence: CASSLSRVGYEQYF.

The chain recombines TRBV29-1 with TRBJ2-5; no definite D call. The V and J ends lost 1 base and 1 base respectively, with 10 bases between them. CDR1 SQVTM and CDR2 ANQGSEA come from the germline V gene. The CDR3 spans 14 residues. The CDR3 loop is CSVEGHKAQETQYF. The CDR3 region has the DNA TGCAGCGTTGAAGGACACAAAGCCCAAGAGACCCAGTACTTC.

V gene TRBV19 combines with J gene TRBJ1-1; no clear D. The germline V gene has CDR1 LNHDA and CDR2 SQIVND (reference sequence). The CDR3 loop spans 14 amino acids. Trimming shortened V by 8 bases and J by 6 bases, and 19 bases separated the two germline ends. DNA of the CDR3: TGTGCCAGTGCGGGTTCGTTTCAAACCTCTGAAGCTTTCTTT. Translated: CASAGSFQTSEAFF.

This sequence joins TRBV4-3 and TRBJ2-5, with D possibly called TRBD1 or TRBD2 (5 bases each). Germline CDR1 LGHNA, CDR2 YSLEER. The ends were cut back, 0 bases at V and 5 bases at J, with 10 bases in the middle. The CDR3 runs 14 residues. The CDR3 loop is CASSQDREIETQYF. CDR3 nucleotides: TGCGCCAGCAGCCAAGACAGGGAGATTGAGACCCAGTACTTC.

The DNA of the CDR3 is TGTGCCAGCAGTTACCGGACTAGCTTGAAAGAGACCCAGTACTTC. Translating it yields CASSYRTSLKETQYF. V gene TRBV6-5 combines with J gene TRBJ2-5, with 8 bases lining up with TRBD2. The CDR3 totals 15 residues. CDR1 MNHEY and CDR2 SVGAGI come from the germline V gene. With V trimmed by 2 bases and J by 3 bases, 5 bases remained unmatched.

This sequence joins TRBV7-9 and TRBJ1-1; D is uncertain. This CDR3 has 14 amino acids. Germline V gene sequence: CDR1 SEHNR, CDR2 FQNEAQ (reference sequence). Deletions cut 1 base from V and 3 bases from J, with 9 bases between. CDR3 bases: TGTGCCAGCAGCTTAGGCCAGATGGACACTGAAGCTTTCTTT. Protein sequence: CASSLGQMDTEAFF.

The CDR3 DNA reads TGTGCCAGCAGTGGATCGCTAGCGGTCTACAATGAGCAGTTCTTC. As protein: CASSGSLAVYNEQFF. The gene calls are TRBV25-1 and TRBJ2-1; 7 nucleotides align to TRBD2. V lost 4 bases, J lost 3 bases, and 6 bases stayed unmatched. This CDR3 is 15 amino acids long. In germline, CDR1 is MGHDK, CDR2 SYGVNS. Together with reference TRBV25-1 and TRBJ2-1, the CDR3 gives the full variable domain: EADIYQTPRYLVIGTGKKITLECSQTMGHDKMYWYQQDPGMELHLIHYSYGVNSTEKGDLSSESTVSRIRTEHFPLTLESARPSHTSQYLCASSGSLAVYNEQFFGPGTRLTVL.

This chain joins TRBV5-1 and TRBJ1-4; D remains unclear. This CDR3 comprises 16 residues. The germline V gene encodes CDR1 SGHRS and CDR2 YFSETQ. V was clipped by 0 bases and J by 1 base, with 10 bases between them. The CDR3 loop reads CASSLDLILTNEKLFF. CDR3 coding DNA: TGCGCCAGCAGCTTGGACCTAATTCTAACTAATGAAAAACTGTTTTTT.

The chain is built from TRBV10-3 and TRBJ2-7; 10 bases match TRBD1. CDR3 length: 15 residues. CDR1 is ENHRY, CDR2 SYGVKD, per germline. V was pared by 5 bases and J by 5 bases, with 9 bases of the junction left unmatched. As DNA, the CDR3 is TGTGCCATCAGTTTGGATGGACAGGGGGTCCACGAGCAGTACTTC. It translates to CAISLDGQGVHEQYF.

This chain joins TRBV7-6 and TRBJ1-3; D is unclear. Per the germline V gene, CDR1 is SGHVS and CDR2 is FNYEAQ. V gave up 2 bases and J gave up 4 bases, with 12 bases separating them. The CDR3 length is 15 residues. The CDR3 DNA reads TGTGCCAGCAGCTTAAATCTGGGGTCCGGAAACACCATATATTTT. This encodes CASSLNLGSGNTIYF.

The V gene is TRBV12-5, the J gene TRBJ2-1, with D unresolved. CDR1 is LGHNT and CDR2 is FRNRAP in the germline V gene. The CDR3 is 12 amino acids. The V gene lost 3 bases and the J gene lost 9 bases, with 9 bases spanning the gap. The CDR3 is CASGLTDGEQFF. CDR3 nucleotides: TGTGCTAGTGGTTTAACAGATGGTGAGCAGTTCTTC.

This clone was picked up one time. This sequence joins TRBV19 and TRBJ1-1, with TRBD1 as a possible D gene (6 bases). The CDR3 totals 15 residues. Germline V gene data show CDR1 as LNHDA and CDR2 as SQIVND (reference sequence). V was pared by 3 bases and J by 1 base, with 12 bases between. CDR3: CASSIPGHPNTEAFF. In nucleotides, the CDR3 is TGTGCCAGTAGTATCCCGGGACATCCGAACACTGAAGCTTTCTTT.

The J gene is TRBJ2-1, the V gene TRBV4-1, with 7 bases identical to TRBD2. The CDR3 totals 16 residues. The germline V gene has CDR1 MGHRA and CDR2 YSYEKL. V lost 4 bases to trimming and J lost 0 bases; unmatched junction nucleotides: 6. The DNA of the CDR3 is TGCGCCAGCAGCCCGGAAGCTAGCGGCTCCTACAATGAGCAGTTCTTC. This sequence encodes CASSPEASGSYNEQFF.

V and J are TRBV6-6 and TRBJ2-5; no clear D gene. V was cut by 3 bases and J by 3 bases, with 8 bases left in between. The CDR3 runs 13 residues. Germline-derived CDR1 and CDR2 are MNHNY and SVGAGI (reference sequence). The DNA for the CDR3 is TGTGCCAGCAGTTATAACAGAAAAGAGACCCAGTACTTC. This gives the protein CASSYNRKETQYF.

The chain has TRBV7-8 and TRBJ2-7; D is perhaps TRBD2 (5 bases). V lost 7 bases and J lost 2, with 12 bases in between. CDR3 length: 13 amino acids. Germline V gene sequence: CDR1 SGHVS, CDR2 FQNEAQ. CDR3: CASMLLGTYEQYF. CDR3 DNA: TGTGCCAGCATGTTACTAGGGACCTACGAGCAGTACTTC.

J is TRBJ2-7 and V is TRBV7-9; 7 bases line up with TRBD1. The CDR3 spans 15 residues. The J segment lost 3 bases and the V segment lost 5 bases, leaving 10 bases of the junction unmatched. The germline V gene has CDR1 SEHNR and CDR2 FQNEAQ (reference sequence). The CDR3 coding sequence is TGTGCCAGCAGCCACGCTGGAGCAGGGGGCTACGAGCAGTACTTC. Translating gives CASSHAGAGGYEQYF. Full variable domain (missing parts from reference TRBV7-9 and TRBJ2-7): DTGVSQNPRHKITKRGQNVTFRCDPISEHNRLYWYRQTLGQGPEFLTYFQNEAQLEKSRLLSDRFSAERPKGSFSTLEIQRTEQGDSAMYLCASSHAGAGGYEQYFGPGTRLTVT.

V usage is TRBV7-9 and J usage is TRBJ1-6, with D tentatively TRBD1 (6 bases). This CDR3 comprises 13 residues. The germline CDR1 and CDR2 sequences are SEHNR and FQNEAQ (reference sequence). V lost 5 bases and J lost 8, with 10 bases in between. As DNA, the CDR3 is TGTGCCAGCAGCCTGAGACAGGATTCACCCCTCCACTTT. Translating it yields CASSLRQDSPLHF.

The chain joins TRBV30 to TRBJ2-3; 7 bases are shared with TRBD2. The V gene's germline CDR1 is GTSNPN and CDR2 SVGIG (reference sequence). This CDR3 comprises 13 residues. V lost 5 bases and J lost 5; bases outside the gene matches: 7. This CDR3 is CAWGAGVRDTQYF. For the CDR3, the DNA is TGTGCCTGGGGGGCGGGAGTAAGAGATACGCAGTATTTT.

The chain combines TRBV7-9 with TRBJ1-1; 7 bases line up with TRBD1. Germline V lookup: CDR1 SEHNR, CDR2 FQNEAQ (reference sequence). The V gene end was trimmed by 4 bases and the J gene end by 4 bases; junction bases not matched to a gene: 6. This CDR3 is built from 14 residues. CDR3 DNA: TGTGCCAGCAGCTCAGATCAGGGGGGCACTGAAGCTTTCTTT. Translation gives CASSSDQGGTEAFF.

The chain carries TRBV13 and TRBJ2-3, with 8 bases aligning to TRBD2. The CDR3 spans 17 residues. V lost 4 bases, J lost 0 bases, and 9 bases stayed unmatched. Germline V gives CDR1 PRHDT, CDR2 FYEKMQ (reference sequence). The CDR3, as DNA: TGTGCCAGCAGCTCCCCGTCGGCTAGCGGGAGCACAGATACGCAGTATTTT. This encodes CASSSPSASGSTDTQYF.

The gene calls are TRBV2 and TRBJ2-7; 10 bases line up with TRBD2. Germline trimming cut 4 bases from V and 5 bases from J; bases unmatched to any gene: 8. Germline V gene data show CDR1 as SNHLY and CDR2 as FYNNEI. The CDR3 contains 15 residues. The CDR3 loop is CASSVLAGGEDEQYF. CDR3 DNA: TGTGCCAGCAGTGTGTTAGCGGGAGGTGAAGACGAGCAGTACTTC.

The chain carries TRBV7-8 and TRBJ2-7; 8 positions agree with TRBD2. Germline V gene sequence: CDR1 SGHVS, CDR2 FQNEAQ. The CDR3 covers 14 residues. J lost 2 bases, V lost 5 bases, and 5 bases had no gene match. The CDR3 loop reads CASSLLAEPYEQYF. In DNA form, the CDR3 reads TGTGCCAGCAGCCTACTAGCGGAACCCTACGAGCAGTACTTC.

The chain combines TRBV5-1 with TRBJ1-1; no clear D. Germline V gene data show CDR1 as SGHRS and CDR2 as YFSETQ. The CDR3 runs 12 residues. V was clipped by 2 bases and J by 11 bases, with 13 bases between them. In DNA form, the CDR3 reads TGCGCCAGCAGCTTTGAGGGAAGTGGGGCTTTCTTT. As protein: CASSFEGSGAFF. Full variable domain (outside the CDR3, taken from reference TRBV5-1 and TRBJ1-1): KAGVTQTPRYLIKTRGQQVTLSCSPISGHRSVSWYQQTPGQGLQFLFEYFSETQRNKGNFPGRFSGRQFSNSRSEMNVSTLELGDSALYLCASSFEGSGAFFGQGTRLTVV.

The CDR3 reads CASSLDVGHASYEQYF. In DNA form, the CDR3 reads TGTGCCAGCAGCTTAGATGTGGGACACGCTTCCTACGAGCAGTACTTC. The chain employs TRBV7-2 and TRBJ2-7; weak D call: TRBD1 (6 bases). V lost 1 base, J lost 1 base, and 14 bases lay in between. CDR3 size: 16 residues. Germline V gene data show CDR1 as SGHTA and CDR2 as FQGNSA.

This CDR3 reads CASSYRDAYEQYF. Here the CDR3 DNA reads TGTGCCAGTAGTTACAGAGATGCCTACGAGCAGTACTTC. This sequence joins TRBV19 and TRBJ2-7, with D unclear. This CDR3 is built from 13 residues. Germline V CDR1 and CDR2: LNHDA, SQIVND (reference sequence). V was trimmed by 5 bases and J by 2 bases, leaving 10 bases between them.

Worth noting for this clone: Distinct nucleotide sequences in the sample also encode this CDR3. The V and J genes are TRBV4-1 and TRBJ1-1, with unresolved D. V shed 0 bases and J shed 3 bases, with 5 bases lying between them. Germline values: CDR1 MGHRA, CDR2 YSYEKL. The CDR3 length is 13 residues. The DNA of the CDR3 is TGCGCCAGCAGCCAAGAATCCTACACTGAAGCTTTCTTT. Translated, it gives CASSQESYTEAFF.

The chain couples TRBV29-1 to TRBJ2-2; 8 bases line up with TRBD1. This CDR3 has 13 residues. Germline CDR1 SQVTM, CDR2 ANQGSEA. With V trimmed by 3 bases and J by 6 bases, 3 bases remained unmatched. The CDR3 nucleotides are TGCAGCGTTGAGGGACAGGTTCCCGGGGAGCTGTTTTTT. Its translation is CSVEGQVPGELFF.

On this clone itself: Within the sample, other DNA sequences also encode this same CDR3. The chain couples TRBV6-5 to TRBJ2-6; unclear D gene. Germline CDR1 reads MNHEY; CDR2 reads SVGAGI. V dropped 1 base and J dropped 0 bases, with 4 bases sitting between them. The CDR3 totals 15 residues. CDR3: CASSYYSSGANVLTF. The DNA of the CDR3 is TGTGCCAGCAGTTACTATAGCTCTGGGGCCAACGTCCTGACTTTC.

DNA of the CDR3: TGTGCCAGCAGCTTACCGTGGAGGGATGCCTACGAGCAGTACTTC. It codes for CASSLPWRDAYEQYF. The chain has TRBV5-8 and TRBJ2-7; tentatively, D is TRBD2 (6 bases). Trimming removed 2 bases from V and 2 bases from J, with 14 bases in between. The CDR3 has 15 residues. Per germline, CDR1 SGHTS and CDR2 YDEGEE.

The V gene is TRBV7-6, the J gene TRBJ2-3; 8 positions agree with TRBD2. V shed 4 bases and J 2 bases; nucleotides not matched to a gene: 5. Looked up from germline, CDR1 is SGHVS and CDR2 is FNYEAQ. CDR3 length: 15 residues. The CDR3 loop is CASSWGLGLTDTQYF. DNA of the CDR3: TGTGCCAGCAGCTGGGGACTAGGCCTCACAGATACGCAGTATTTT.